These T cell receptor beta chains were read from a single sample in a study of CD8 T cells in Susac syndrome. Each CDR3 protein is one row after TCRdb ran MiXCR on the immunoSEQ multiplex PCR reads. The sample consists of 150,000 to 200,000 distinct CDR3 sequences, 90% to 95% of them appearing once. The material sequenced was CD4+ T cells from PBMCs. The receptors here all came from a human donor with multiple sclerosis. CDR3s include the opening cysteine and the closing phenylalanine or tryptophan. D genes are given only for firm matches.

>TRBJ2-1|TRBV23-1|TRBD1
TGCGCCAGCGGGGACAGGGCTCATGAGCAGTTCTTC
CASGDRAHEQFF
>TRBJ2-5|TRBV12-3/TRBV12-4|NA
TGTGCCAGCAGGAATAGCGGAGGGAAGCGAGAGACCCAGTACTTC
CASRNSGGKRETQYF
>TRBJ2-7|TRBV15|NA
TGTGCCACCAGCGGGTACTCCTACGAGCAGTACTTC
CATSGYSYEQYF
>TRBJ2-6|TRBV2|NA
TGTGCCAGCAGTGTTGAGGCCTCTGGGGCCAACGTCCTGACTTTC
CASSVEASGANVLTF
>TRBJ2-5|TRBV7-9|NA
TGTGCCACCGACGTCCAAGAGACCCAGTACTTC
CATDVQETQYF
>TRBJ2-7|TRBV3-1|TRBD1
TGTGCCAGCAGCCAAGCCGGGACAGGAACCTACGAGCAGTACTTC
CASSQAGTGTYEQYF
>TRBJ1-1|TRBV29-1|NA
TGCAGCGTTGAAAGTCTGGGGGTACTTACGGTGCACACTGAAGCTTTCTTT
CSVESLGVLTVHTEAFF
>TRBJ1-2|TRBV6-5|TRBD1
TGTGCCAGCAGTCGAGGACAGGGCCGTTCTGGCTACACCTTC
CASSRGQGRSGYTF
>TRBJ2-7|TRBV3-1|TRBD2
TGTGCCAGCAGTTCGACTAGCGGGACATTTGAGCAGTACTTC
CASSSTSGTFEQYF
>TRBJ1-2|TRBV4-1|NA
TGCGCCAGCAGCCAAAGCTCAGCGCCCTATGGCTACACCTTC
CASSQSSAPYGYTF
>TRBJ1-2|TRBV20-1|TRBD1
TGCAGTGCTAGTCCTCGGGACAGATTCTATGGCTACACCTTC
CSASPRDRFYGYTF
>TRBJ1-5|TRBV27|NA
TGTGCCAGCAGCCCATGGTCGGTTAATAGCAATCAGCCCCAGCATTTT
CASSPWSVNSNQPQHF
>TRBJ2-4|TRBV4-1|NA
TGCGCCAGCAGCCGGGTCGGAAACATTCAGTACTTC
CASSRVGNIQYF